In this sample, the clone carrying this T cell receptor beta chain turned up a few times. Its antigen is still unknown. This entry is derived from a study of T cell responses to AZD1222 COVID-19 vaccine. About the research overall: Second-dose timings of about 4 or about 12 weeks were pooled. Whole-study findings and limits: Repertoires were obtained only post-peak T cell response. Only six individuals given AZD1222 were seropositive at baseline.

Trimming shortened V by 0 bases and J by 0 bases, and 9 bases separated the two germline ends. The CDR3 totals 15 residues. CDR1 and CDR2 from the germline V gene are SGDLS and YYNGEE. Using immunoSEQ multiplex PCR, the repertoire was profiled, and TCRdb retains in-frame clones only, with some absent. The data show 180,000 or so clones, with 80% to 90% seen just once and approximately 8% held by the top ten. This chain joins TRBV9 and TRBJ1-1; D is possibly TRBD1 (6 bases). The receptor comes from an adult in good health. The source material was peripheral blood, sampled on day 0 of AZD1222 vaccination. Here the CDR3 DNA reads TGTGCCAGCAGCGTAGCTGGACAGATGAACACTGAAGCTTTCTTT. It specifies CASSVAGQMNTEAFF. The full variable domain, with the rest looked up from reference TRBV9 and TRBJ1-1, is DSGVTQTPKHLITATGQRVTLRCSPRSGDLSVYWYQQSLDQGLQFLIQYYNGEERAKGNILERFSAQQFPDLHSELNLSSLELGDSALYFCASSVAGQMNTEAFFGQGTRLTVV.